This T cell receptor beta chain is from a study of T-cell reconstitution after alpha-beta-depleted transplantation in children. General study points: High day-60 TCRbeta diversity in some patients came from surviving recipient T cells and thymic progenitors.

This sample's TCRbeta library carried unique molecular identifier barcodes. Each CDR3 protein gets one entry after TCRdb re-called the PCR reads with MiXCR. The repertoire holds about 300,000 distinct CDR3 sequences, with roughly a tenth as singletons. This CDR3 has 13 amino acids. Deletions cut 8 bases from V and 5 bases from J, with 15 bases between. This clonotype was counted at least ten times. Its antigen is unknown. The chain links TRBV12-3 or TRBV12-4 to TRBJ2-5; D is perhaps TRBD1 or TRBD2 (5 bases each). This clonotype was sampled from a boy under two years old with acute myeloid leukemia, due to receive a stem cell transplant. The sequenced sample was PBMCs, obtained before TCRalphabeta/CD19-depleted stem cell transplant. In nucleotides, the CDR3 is TGTGCCAGCCTCCGGGGCCATCGGGAGACCCAGTACTTC. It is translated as CASLRGHRETQYF.